This T cell receptor (beta chain) originates from a study of cytomegalovirus exposure and HLA in healthy donors. Study-level results: Most CMV-associated TCR beta chains were later found to appear HLA-restricted. Analysis was performed later, and it showed HLA-associated TCR beta chains to be more clonally expanded than equally common others. An Asian-associated ancestry cluster reportedly showed fewer N-insertions than the approximately 670-donor mean in a later analysis.

Primers for the PCR totalled 60 Vbeta and 13 Jbeta. Measured with immunoSEQ multiplex PCR; TCRdb has only the in-frame clones, and not every one. Counted here are approximately 100,000 clones, about four fifths occurring once; the ten biggest clones make up about 1.6%. This clone was recorded once. Its antigen is still unknown. Germline V gene data show CDR1 as SGHRS and CDR2 as YFSETQ. J gave up 7 bases and V 7 bases, and 8 bases lay outside the gene matches. The length of the CDR3 is 14 residues. The specimen was PBMCs. This chain links TRBV5-1 with TRBJ2-1; 10 bases match TRBD2. This clonotype originated in a man between 45 and 60 years old in good health and CMV-seronegative. The CDR3 is CASGERGGKNEQFF. CDR3 DNA: TGCGCCAGCGGTGAGCGGGGGGGGAAGAATGAGCAGTTCTTC. Full variable domain (outside the CDR3, taken from reference TRBV5-1 and TRBJ2-1): KAGVTQTPRYLIKTRGQQVTLSCSPISGHRSVSWYQQTPGQGLQFLFEYFSETQRNKGNFPGRFSGRQFSNSRSEMNVSTLELGDSALYLCASGERGGKNEQFFGPGTRLTVL.